The 21 T cell receptor beta chains below all came from one sample that was sequenced in a study of a mutant IDH1 vaccine in newly diagnosed glioma. These receptors have no known antigen. Only in-frame clones appear in the TCRdb table, and some are missing; sequencing was by immunoSEQ multiplex PCR. Counted here are tens of thousands of clones, 78% occurring once; the ten biggest clones make up roughly 5%. Time point: week 5, during vaccination. Every single dose of the vaccine, 300 ug of mutant IDH1 20-mer peptide, came with topical imiquimod. Sequenced material: PBMCs, taken from a glioma patient whose treatment included an IDH1 peptide vaccine. Receptors were obtained from a man aged 45 to 65 with glioma.

The V call is TRBV2, the J call TRBJ1-2, with D possibly matching TRBD1 (5 bases). There are 16 residues in the CDR3. V was clipped by 2 bases and J by 6 bases, with 19 bases between them. Germline lookup yields CDR1 SNHLY and CDR2 FYNNEI. CDR3 sequence: CASSESGWGPGHGYTF. The CDR3 DNA sequence: TGTGCCAGCAGTGAAAGCGGGTGGGGCCCGGGGCATGGCTACACCTTC.

This clone was counted a single time. The chain employs TRBV30 and TRBJ2-3; D remains ambiguous. The V gene's germline CDR1 is GTSNPN and CDR2 SVGIG (reference sequence). CDR3 size: 16 residues. V was trimmed by 0 bases and J by 3 bases, leaving 16 bases between them. Here the CDR3 DNA reads TGTGCCTGGAGTGTAGCCAGTCTCGTTCATACAGATACGCAGTATTTT. It translates to CAWSVASLVHTDTQYF.

DNA for the CDR3: TGCAGTGCTCAAACTAGCGGGGGAAAGTTCTTC. Amino acid sequence: CSAQTSGGKFF. The chain carries TRBV20-1 and TRBJ2-1; TRBD2 aligns across 11 bases. The CDR3 length is 11 residues. J gave up 14 bases and V 5 bases, and 5 bases lay outside the gene matches. Germline V lookup: CDR1 DFQATT, CDR2 SNEGSKA (reference sequence).

This clone was counted at least ten times. The chain combines TRBV4-1 with TRBJ2-7; a weak D match, TRBD1 (5 bases). This CDR3 has 13 residues. V was trimmed by 9 bases and J by 8 bases, leaving 20 bases between them. The germline gives CDR1 MGHRA, CDR2 YSYEKL. The CDR3 sequence is CASRATETTQQYF. CDR3 coding DNA: TGCGCCAGTCGAGCGACAGAAACTACGCAGCAGTACTTC.

This clone came up a few times. The V gene is TRBV7-2, the J gene TRBJ1-1; D might be TRBD1 (6 bases). Trimming took off 3 bases at V and 1 base at J, with 9 bases between the two ends. From germline, CDR1 is SGHTA and CDR2 FQGNSA. The CDR3 contains 14 residues. CDR3 loop: CASSFWTANTEAFF. DNA for the CDR3: TGTGCCAGCAGCTTTTGGACAGCGAACACTGAAGCTTTCTTT.

The V gene is TRBV11-2, the J gene TRBJ2-7; 9 positions match TRBD1. Germline CDR1 reads SGHAT; CDR2 reads FQNNGV. The V gene end was trimmed by 0 bases and the J gene end by 3 bases; junction bases not matched to a gene: 9. CDR3 length: 17 amino acids. The CDR3 nucleotides are TGTGCCAGCAGCTTAGATCGTATGGGGACAGGGAACTACGAGCAGTACTTC. Protein sequence: CASSLDRMGTGNYEQYF. The full variable domain, its missing parts supplied by reference TRBV11-2 and TRBJ2-7, is EAGVAQSPRYKIIEKRQSVAFWCNPISGHATLYWYQQILGQGPKLLIQFQNNGVVDDSQLPKDRFSAERLKGVDSTLKIQPAKLEDSAVYLCASSLDRMGTGNYEQYFGPGTRLTVT.

This chain links TRBV27 with TRBJ2-3; D is uncertain. Germline CDR1 is MNHEY and CDR2 is SMNVEV (reference sequence). Trimming took off 9 bases at V and 4 bases at J, with 2 bases between the two ends. This CDR3 has 9 amino acids. The CDR3 is CARADTQYF. The CDR3 DNA reads TGTGCCAGGGCAGATACGCAGTATTTT.

The CDR3 coding sequence is TGTGCCAGCAGTCCTAAGGCGGGGTTTCCCTACAATGAGCAGTTCTTC. Translated: CASSPKAGFPYNEQFF. V and J are TRBV7-2 and TRBJ2-1, with D possibly being TRBD2 (6 bases). The CDR3 sequence is 16 residues long. From germline, CDR1 is SGHTA and CDR2 FQGNSA. Trimming shortened V by 6 bases and J by 2 bases, and 17 bases separated the two germline ends.

In this sample, this clone turned up a few times. This chain joins TRBV7-3 and TRBJ2-5; D is perhaps TRBD1 (6 bases). The CDR3 contains 16 residues. V shed 1 base and J shed 4 bases, with 16 bases lying between them. Germline assignment: CDR1 SGHTA and CDR2 FQGTGA. CDR3 coding DNA: TGTGCCAGCAGCTTAAATTCCCACGAAGGGGGAGAGACCCAGTACTTC. Translation gives CASSLNSHEGGETQYF.

The V and J genes are TRBV5-4 and TRBJ2-3; D possibly corresponds to TRBD1 (5 bases). CDR3 length: 14 residues. The germline V gene has CDR1 SGHNT and CDR2 YYREEE (reference sequence). Trimming removed 1 base from V and 4 bases from J, with 10 bases in between. CDR3 nucleotides: TGTGCCAGCAGCTTGAACGTGGGGCCAGATACGCAGTATTTT. It specifies CASSLNVGPDTQYF.

The chain joins TRBV4-2 to TRBJ2-3; 13 positions match TRBD2. This CDR3 contains 15 residues. The V and J ends lost 6 bases and 3 bases, in that order; junction bases with no gene match: 3. Germline V lookup: CDR1 LGHNA, CDR2 YNFKEQ. The CDR3, as DNA: TGTGCCAGCAGTCCGGGACTAGCGGGGACAGATACGCAGTATTTT. Its translation is CASSPGLAGTDTQYF.

The chain uses TRBV5-4 and TRBJ2-1; the match to TRBD2 covers 11 bases. This CDR3 spans 16 amino acids. The ends lost 7 bases at V and 10 bases at J; junction bases unmatched: 16. Germline V lookup: CDR1 SGHNT, CDR2 YYREEE (reference sequence). CDR3 amino acids: CASFQGVAGGPGEQFF. The CDR3 coding sequence is TGTGCCAGCTTCCAGGGGGTAGCGGGGGGGCCTGGCGAGCAGTTCTTC.

The V call is TRBV6-6, the J call TRBJ2-5; D is ambiguous. Between the trimmed V and J ends, which lost 7 bases and 4 bases, there was a span of 13 bases. CDR3 length equals 13 residues. The germline V gene has CDR1 MNHNY and CDR2 SVGAGI (reference sequence). The CDR3 bases are TGTGCCAGCACCCACCCGGGCGGAGAGACCCAGTACTTC. Translated, it gives CASTHPGGETQYF.

This chain links TRBV6-6 with TRBJ2-2; 7 nucleotides match TRBD1. This CDR3 region has 14 residues. Per germline, CDR1 MNHNY and CDR2 SVGAGI (reference sequence). The trim removed 11 bases at V and 0 bases at J, leaving 6 bases unmatched. CDR3 bases: TGTGCCGTCCCGGACAGGACGAACACCGGGGAGCTGTTTTTT. Protein sequence: CAVPDRTNTGELFF.

As regards this clone: A much larger clone lies a single base off, so this may be a read error. J is TRBJ2-7 and V is TRBV7-8; D unresolved. CDR1 and CDR2 from the germline V gene are SGHVS and FQNEAQ. V was clipped by 5 bases and J by 3 bases, with 5 bases between them. The CDR3 spans 11 residues. In nucleotides, the CDR3 is TGTGCCAGCAGCGACGGCTACGAGCAGTACTTC. Translated: CASSDGYEQYF.

V is TRBV5-6 and J is TRBJ2-7; 7 nucleotides agree with TRBD1. CDR3 size: 19 residues. J lost 1 base, V lost 4 bases, and 20 bases had no gene match. CDR1 SGHDT and CDR2 YYEEEE come from the germline V gene. The CDR3 coding sequence is TGTGCCAGCAGCCCACTCACGGCCGACAGGGCCCAGGGGTCCTACGAGCAGTACTTC. Encoded protein: CASSPLTADRAQGSYEQYF. The variable domain in full, completed from reference TRBV5-6 and TRBJ2-7, reads DAGVTQSPTHLIKTRGQQVTLRCSPKSGHDTVSWYQQALGQGPQFIFQYYEEEERQRGNFPDRFSGHQFPNYSSELNVNALLLGDSALYLCASSPLTADRAQGSYEQYFGPGTRLTVT.

The genes are TRBV7-3 and TRBJ1-1; TRBD1 might be the D (5 bases). V was trimmed by 0 bases and J by 5 bases, leaving 7 bases between them. Germline loops: CDR1 SGHTA, CDR2 FQGTGA. This CDR3 spans 13 amino acids. The CDR3 sequence: CASSLTRGTEAFF. In nucleotides, the CDR3 is TGTGCCAGCAGCTTAACGAGGGGAACTGAAGCTTTCTTT. The entire variable domain, with the rest obtained from reference TRBV7-3 and TRBJ1-1, is as follows: GAGVSQTPSNKVTEKGKYVELRCDPISGHTALYWYRQSLGQGPEFLIYFQGTGAADDSGLPNDRFFAVRPEGSVSTLKIQRTERGDSAVYLCASSLTRGTEAFFGQGTRLTVV.

CDR3 nucleotide sequence: TGTGCCAGCAGGAATTTACAGGGAACAGATACGCAGTATTTT. Protein sequence: CASRNLQGTDTQYF. The chain carries TRBV9 and TRBJ2-3, with D perhaps matching TRBD1 (6 bases). V lost 5 bases to trimming and J lost 3 bases, with 13 bases between them. The V gene's germline CDR1 is SGDLS and CDR2 YYNGEE. The CDR3 extends over 14 amino acids.

This clone showed up just once. The chain joins TRBV5-1 to TRBJ1-6, with D perhaps matching TRBD1 (5 bases). The germline CDR1 and CDR2 sequences are SGHRS and YFSETQ. V dropped 1 base and J dropped 7 bases, with 9 bases sitting between them. The CDR3 has 14 amino acids. CDR3 bases: TGCGCCAGCAGCTTGAGGCAGGGAAATTCACCCCTCCACTTT. This sequence encodes CASSLRQGNSPLHF.

The rearrangement joins TRBV30 to TRBJ1-3; 8 bases agree with TRBD1. Germline CDR1 and CDR2: GTSNPN and SVGIG (reference sequence). This CDR3 region has 15 residues. V lost 6 bases to trimming and J lost 0 bases; unmatched junction nucleotides: 7. Here the CDR3 DNA reads TGTGCCTGCCCGGGACAGGAAGACTCTGGAAACACCATATATTTT. Translated, it gives CACPGQEDSGNTIYF.

The rearrangement links TRBV29-1 to TRBJ2-1; no firm D call. CDR1 SQVTM and CDR2 ANQGSEA come from the germline V gene. The CDR3 is 14 residues long. Trimming cost V 2 bases and J 3 bases, with 11 bases left between them. CDR3 sequence reads: CSVEQQDIYNEQFF. CDR3 in DNA: TGCAGCGTTGAACAGCAAGATATCTACAATGAGCAGTTCTTC.